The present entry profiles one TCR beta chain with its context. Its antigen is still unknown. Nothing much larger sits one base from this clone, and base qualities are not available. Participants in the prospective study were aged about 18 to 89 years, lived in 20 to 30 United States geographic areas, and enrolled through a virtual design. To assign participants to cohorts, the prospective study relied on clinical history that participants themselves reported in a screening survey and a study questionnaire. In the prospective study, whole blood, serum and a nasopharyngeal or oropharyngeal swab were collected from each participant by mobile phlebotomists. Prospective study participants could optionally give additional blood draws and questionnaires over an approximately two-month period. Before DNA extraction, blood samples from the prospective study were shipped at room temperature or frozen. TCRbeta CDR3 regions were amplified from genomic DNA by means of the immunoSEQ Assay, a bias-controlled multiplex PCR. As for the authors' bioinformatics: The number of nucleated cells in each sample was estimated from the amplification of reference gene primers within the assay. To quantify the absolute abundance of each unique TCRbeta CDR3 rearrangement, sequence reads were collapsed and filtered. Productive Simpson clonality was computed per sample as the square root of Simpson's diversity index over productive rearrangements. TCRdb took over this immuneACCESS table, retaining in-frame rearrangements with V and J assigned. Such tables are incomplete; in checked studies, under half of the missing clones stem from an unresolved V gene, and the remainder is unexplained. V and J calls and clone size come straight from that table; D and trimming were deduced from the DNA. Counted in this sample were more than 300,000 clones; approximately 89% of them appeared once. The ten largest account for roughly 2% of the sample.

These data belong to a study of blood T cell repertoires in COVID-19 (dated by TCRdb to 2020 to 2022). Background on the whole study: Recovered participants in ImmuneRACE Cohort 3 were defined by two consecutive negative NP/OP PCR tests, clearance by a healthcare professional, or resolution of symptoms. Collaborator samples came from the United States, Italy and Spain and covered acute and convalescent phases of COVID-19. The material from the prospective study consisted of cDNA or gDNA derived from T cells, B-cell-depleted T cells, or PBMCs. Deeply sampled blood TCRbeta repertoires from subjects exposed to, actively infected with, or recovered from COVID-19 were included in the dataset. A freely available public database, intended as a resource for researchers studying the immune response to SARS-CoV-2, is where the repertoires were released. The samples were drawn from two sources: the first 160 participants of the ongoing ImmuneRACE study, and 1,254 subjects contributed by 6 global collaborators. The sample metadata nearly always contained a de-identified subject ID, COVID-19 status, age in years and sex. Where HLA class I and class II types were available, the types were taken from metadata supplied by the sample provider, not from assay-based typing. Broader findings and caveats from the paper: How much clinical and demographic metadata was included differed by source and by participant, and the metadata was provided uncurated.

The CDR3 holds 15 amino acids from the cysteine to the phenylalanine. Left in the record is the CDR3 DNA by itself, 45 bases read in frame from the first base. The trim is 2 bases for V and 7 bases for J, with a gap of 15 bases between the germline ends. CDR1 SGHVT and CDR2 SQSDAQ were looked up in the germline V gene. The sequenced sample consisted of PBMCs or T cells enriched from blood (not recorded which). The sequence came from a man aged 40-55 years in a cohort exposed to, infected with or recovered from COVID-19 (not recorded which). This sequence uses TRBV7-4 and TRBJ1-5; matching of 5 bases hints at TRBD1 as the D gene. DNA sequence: TGTGCCAGCAGCTTAAGGGGCAGGGAAGGACAGCCCCAGCATTTT. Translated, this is CASSLRGREGQPQHF.